This is a list of T cell receptor beta chains from one sample in a study of T cell responses to AZD1222 COVID-19 vaccine. Sequencing used immunoSEQ multiplex PCR; TCRdb keeps in-frame clones, though not all of them. Altogether about 110,000 clones are present, around 93% being singletons, with the ten largest covering roughly 7%. The input for sequencing was peripheral blood, taken on day 0 of AZD1222 vaccination. These receptors were collected from an adult in good health. Each CDR3 is given with its conserved first and last residue. D genes are given only for firm matches. Some rows mark clone size as missing; the rest say once, few, many or name a class of expanded clone.

>TRBV5-4|NA|TRBJ2-5|NA
TGTGCCAGCAGCCCACCACCCGGGACTTCACAAGAGACCCAGTACTTC
CASSPPPGTSQETQYF
>TRBV18|NA|TRBJ2-2|NA
TGTGCCAGCTCTCCGGACACCGGGGAGCTGTTTTTT
CASSPDTGELFF
>TRBV5-1|TRBD1|TRBJ1-2|NA
TGCGCCAGCAGCCTTCGACAGGGCGGCTATGGCTACACCTTC
CASSLRQGGYGYTF
>TRBV19|NA|TRBJ1-1|once
TGTGCCAGTAATTTGATTGGAGGGGCCGAAGCTTTCTTT
CASNLIGGAEAFF
>TRBV6-5|NA|TRBJ1-2|NA
TGTGCCAGCAGTTACCGGGGGGGCTATGGCTACACCTTC
CASSYRGGYGYTF
>TRBV5-1|NA|TRBJ2-5|NA
TGCGCCAGCAGCTTGGGTCAAGAGACCCAGTACTTC
CASSLGQETQYF
>TRBV24-1|TRBD2|TRBJ2-1|NA
TGTGCCACCAGCCGCCCGGGGGGAAATGAGCAGTTCTTC
CATSRPGGNEQFF
>TRBV27|NA|TRBJ1-1|NA
TGTGCCAGCAGTTTTTGGGGAGAAAACACTGAAGCTTTCTTT
CASSFWGENTEAFF
>TRBV6-5|NA|TRBJ2-3|NA
TGTGCCAGCAGTAGGGACAGCACAGATACGCAGTATTTT
CASSRDSTDTQYF
>TRBV27|TRBD1|TRBJ2-5|NA
TGTGCCAGCAGGGGGGACAGGTGGTACCAAGAGACCCAGTACTTC
CASRGDRWYQETQYF
>TRBV6-2/TRBV6-3|NA|TRBJ2-3|NA
TGTGCCAGCAGCCCCCCCCCTAGCCGTGGCGCAGATACGCAGTATTTT
CASSPPPSRGADTQYF
>TRBV19|NA|TRBJ2-5|NA
TGTGCCAGTAGCGAGCGGCTCCAAGAGACCCAGTACTTC
CASSERLQETQYF
>TRBV19|TRBD1|TRBJ2-1|NA
TGTGCCAGTAGTACTACAGGGGAACGGCAGTTCTTC
CASSTTGERQFF
>TRBV6-2/TRBV6-3|TRBD2|TRBJ2-1|NA
TGTGCCAGCAGTTACCCCGGGACTAGCGGGTCCGAGCAGTTCTTC
CASSYPGTSGSEQFF
>TRBV3-1/TRBV3-2|NA|TRBJ1-2|NA
TGTGCCAGCAGCGAACGGGACGGTGATGGCTACACCTTC
CASSERDGDGYTF
>TRBV24-1|TRBD1|TRBJ1-2|NA
TGTGCCACCAGTGATAGGACAGGATTATATGGCTACACCTTC
CATSDRTGLYGYTF
>TRBV19|NA|TRBJ2-7|NA
TGTGCCAGTACCAGGGAAGGTAGCTACGAGCAGTACTTC
CASTREGSYEQYF
>TRBV4-3|TRBD2|TRBJ2-5|NA
TGCGCCAGCAGCCCCTCTAGCGGGGGGGGATGGGAGACCCAGTACTTC
CASSPSSGGGWETQYF
>TRBV10-3|NA|TRBJ1-1|NA
TGTGCCATCAGTGAGTCGTCACAGTTGAACACTGAAGCTTTCTTT
CAISESSQLNTEAFF
>TRBV7-2|NA|TRBJ1-1|NA
TGTGCCAGCAGCCTGGGGGTTTTCGCTAAAGCTTTCTTT
CASSLGVFAKAFF
>TRBV25-1|NA|TRBJ1-2|NA
TGTGCCAGCAGTGAATCGGGGACACACTATGGCTACACCTTC
CASSESGTHYGYTF
>TRBV7-9|NA|TRBJ2-5|NA
TGTGCCAGCAGCTTAGACAGTGAGACCCAGTACTTC
CASSLDSETQYF
>TRBV4-3|TRBD1|TRBJ1-1|NA
TGCGCCAGCAGCCCAGGGGGCAGTAGAAGCGGCACTGAAGCTTTCTTT
CASSPGGSRSGTEAFF
>TRBV6-6|NA|TRBJ1-1|NA
TGTGCCAGCACCGACCGGGACGGTGGGAACACTGAAGCTTTCTTT
CASTDRDGGNTEAFF
>TRBV3-1/TRBV3-2|NA|TRBJ1-5|NA
TGTGCCAGCAGCCAAGGCTGGGGATCGAATCAGCCCCAGCATTTT
CASSQGWGSNQPQHF
>TRBV28|TRBD2|TRBJ2-7|NA
TGTGCCAGCAGCCCACCGGGACTAGCGGGAGACGAGCAGTACTTC
CASSPPGLAGDEQYF
>TRBV18|NA|TRBJ2-7|NA
TGTGCCAGCTCACCAACTGAGGGTGAGCAGTACTTC
CASSPTEGEQYF
>TRBV18|NA|TRBJ1-1|NA
TGTGCCAGCTCACTATATATTAGTAACACTGAAGCTTTCTTT
CASSLYISNTEAFF
>TRBV3-1/TRBV3-2|TRBD1|TRBJ2-5|NA
TGTGCCAGCAGCTCGGGACAGGGGAGTGAGACCCAGTACTTC
CASSSGQGSETQYF
>TRBV4-3|NA|TRBJ1-5|few
TGCGCCAGCAGCCAAGATGGCCGGGGGGGAAGCAATCAGCCCCAGCATTTT
CASSQDGRGGSNQPQHF
>TRBV5-4|TRBD2|TRBJ2-2|NA
TGTGCCAGCAGCCACTATGATCTTGCGGGAGCGGAAACCGGGGAGCTGTTTTTT
CASSHYDLAGAETGELFF
>TRBV7-2|NA|TRBJ1-5|once
TGTGCCAGCAGCTCAAAGGGTGCGGGCAATCAGCCCCAGCATTTT
CASSSKGAGNQPQHF
>TRBV2|NA|TRBJ1-2|NA
TGTGCCAGCAGGGACACCGCTAACTATGGCTACACCTTC
CASRDTANYGYTF
>TRBV5-1|NA|TRBJ1-6|NA
TGCGCCAGCAGCTTGGCCAGGGATTCACCCCTCCACTTT
CASSLARDSPLHF
>TRBV18|TRBD1|TRBJ1-6|NA
TGTGCCAGCTCACCAATCTCAGGGGGCAAAGATTCACCCCTCCACTTT
CASSPISGGKDSPLHF
>TRBV5-1|NA|TRBJ2-7|NA
TGCGCCAGCAGCTTGGTGGGGGTGCCGTCCTACGAGCAGTACTTC
CASSLVGVPSYEQYF
>TRBV19|TRBD1|TRBJ1-4|once
TGTGCCAGTAGCCCCTCGGGACAGCCAAATGAAAAACTGTTTTTT
CASSPSGQPNEKLFF
>TRBV18|TRBD2|TRBJ2-7|NA
TGTGCCAGCTCACTAGCGGGGGGCGCCCCCTACGAGCAGTACTTC
CASSLAGGAPYEQYF
>TRBV7-4|NA|TRBJ2-7|NA
TGTGCCAGCAGCTTAGGTTCCCGACGGAACTACGAGCAGTACTTC
CASSLGSRRNYEQYF
>TRBV7-2|TRBD1|TRBJ1-6|NA
TGTGCCAGCACCTCTAGGGGACAGCCTACAAATTCACCCCTCCACTTT
CASTSRGQPTNSPLHF
>TRBV24-1|TRBD2|TRBJ2-3|NA
TGTGCCACCAGTAGCGGGGGTACAGATACGCAGTATTTT
CATSSGGTDTQYF
>TRBV11-2|NA|TRBJ2-2|NA
TGTGCCAGCAGCTTAGAATTTGCCGGGGAGCTGTTTTTT
CASSLEFAGELFF
>TRBV10-3|NA|TRBJ2-7|NA
TGTGCCATCAGTCGTGACGCGGAGCAGTACTTC
CAISRDAEQYF
>TRBV27|TRBD1|TRBJ1-1|NA
TGTGCCAGCAGTTTGGACAGGGCGAACACTGAAGCTTTCTTT
CASSLDRANTEAFF
>TRBV29-1|TRBD1|TRBJ1-6|once
TGCAGCGTACAGGGGGACTATAATTCACCCCTCCACTTT
CSVQGDYNSPLHF
>TRBV7-3|NA|TRBJ2-1|NA
TGTGCCAGCAGCTTCCTAGGGCAGGGCGAGCAGTTCTTC
CASSFLGQGEQFF
>TRBV10-3|TRBD2|TRBJ2-2|NA
TGTGCCATCAGAGACTCGACTAGCGGGGGGTCTTACACCGGGGAGCTGTTTTTT
CAIRDSTSGGSYTGELFF
>TRBV19|NA|TRBJ2-7|NA
TGTGCCAGTAGTATAGCGTATGGGGGGGAGCAGTACTTC
CASSIAYGGEQYF
>TRBV7-8|TRBD2|TRBJ2-3|once
TGTGCCAGCAGCGCCCTAGCGGGGGGTTTTCCGGGAGATACGCAGTATTTT
CASSALAGGFPGDTQYF
>TRBV7-6|TRBD2|TRBJ2-7|NA
TGTGCCAGCAGCCCCACTAGCGGGGAGGGCGGAGAGCAGTACTTC
CASSPTSGEGGEQYF